This T cell receptor beta chain is from a study of blood T cell repertoires in COVID-19. Sequencing was performed with immunoSEQ multiplex PCR; in TCRdb, only in-frame clones are kept and a portion is missing. The sample lists tens of thousands of clones; about 90% were seen once. With 0 bases removed from V and 5 bases from J, the gap between germline ends came to 6 bases. CDR3 length: 13 residues. From germline, CDR1 is SGHDT and CDR2 YYEEEE. The sequence was obtained from a man aged 45-65 years with active COVID-19. Sequences were obtained from peripheral blood. V is TRBV5-6 and J is TRBJ2-4, with D uncertain. The CDR3 protein is CASSLASQNIQYF. The CDR3 nucleotides are TGTGCCAGCAGCTTGGCCAGTCAAAACATTCAGTACTTC.